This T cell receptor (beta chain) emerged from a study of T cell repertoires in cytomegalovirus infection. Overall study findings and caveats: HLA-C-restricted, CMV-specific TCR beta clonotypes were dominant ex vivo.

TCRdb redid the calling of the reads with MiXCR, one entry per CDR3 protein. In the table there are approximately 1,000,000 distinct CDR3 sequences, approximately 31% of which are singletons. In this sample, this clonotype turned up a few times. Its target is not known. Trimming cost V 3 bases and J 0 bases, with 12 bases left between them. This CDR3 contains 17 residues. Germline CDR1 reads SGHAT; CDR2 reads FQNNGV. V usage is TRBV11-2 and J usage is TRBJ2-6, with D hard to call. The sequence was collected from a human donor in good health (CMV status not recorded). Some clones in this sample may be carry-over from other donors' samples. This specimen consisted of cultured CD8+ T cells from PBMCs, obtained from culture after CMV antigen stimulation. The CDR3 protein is CASSFAGYRSGANVLTF. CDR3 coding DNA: TGTGCCAGCAGCTTCGCCGGTTACCGCTCTGGGGCCAACGTCCTGACTTTC.